One and the same sample provided the 12 T cell receptor beta chains below, sequenced in a study of blood T cell repertoires in COVID-19. Sequencing was performed with immunoSEQ multiplex PCR; in TCRdb, only in-frame clones are kept and a portion is missing. The table includes over 150,000 clones, 70% to 90% detected once. Material: peripheral blood. The source is a woman older than 75 with COVID-19, enrolled during active disease.

The rearrangement links TRBV6-6 to TRBJ1-3, with D unclear. V dropped 6 bases and J dropped 0 bases, with 12 bases sitting between them. The CDR3 sequence is 15 residues long. The germline V gene encodes CDR1 MNHNY and CDR2 SVGAGI (reference sequence). The CDR3 nucleotides are TGTGCCAGCAGGCCACCAGGAACCTCTGGAAACACCATATATTTT. Protein product: CASRPPGTSGNTIYF.

This chain connects TRBV19 to TRBJ1-6; 8 bases match TRBD1. V was pared by 6 bases and J by 7 bases, with 8 bases of the junction left unmatched. The germline V gene encodes CDR1 LNHDA and CDR2 SQIVND (reference sequence). The CDR3 contains 15 residues. The CDR3 DNA reads TGTGCCAGTAGGACAGGGGAGATGGGGAATTCACCCCTCCACTTT. Its translation is CASRTGEMGNSPLHF.

There are a few counts of this clone. J is TRBJ1-5 and V is TRBV7-9, with 7 bases fitting TRBD1. The CDR3 is 17 residues long. In germline, CDR1 is SEHNR, CDR2 FQNEAQ (reference sequence). Losses at the gene ends were 1 base for V and 4 bases for J; bases not matched to a gene: 10. The CDR3 region is CASSLDEVDRVNQPQHF. The CDR3 DNA reads TGTGCCAGCAGCTTAGACGAGGTTGACAGGGTGAATCAGCCCCAGCATTTT.

This clone was observed once. The chain links TRBV29-1 to TRBJ2-3, with TRBD1 as a possible D gene (5 bases). CDR3 size: 13 residues. V was clipped by 7 bases and J by 2 bases, with 13 bases between them. Germline V gives CDR1 SQVTM, CDR2 ANQGSEA. CDR3 DNA: TGCAGCGGCGGTAGGGGCCTCACAGATACGCAGTATTTT. This translates into CSGGRGLTDTQYF.

This chain connects TRBV28 to TRBJ2-7; 7 nucleotides align to TRBD1. This CDR3 region has 14 residues. Per germline, CDR1 MDHEN and CDR2 SYDVKM. With V trimmed by 6 bases and J by 2 bases, 7 bases remained unmatched. The CDR3 nucleotides are TGTGCCAGCAGAGGTCCGGGACAGCCCTACGAGCAGTACTTC. Translation gives CASRGPGQPYEQYF.

This clone showed up just once. The chain employs TRBV2 and TRBJ1-6, with 7 bases that match TRBD1. CDR1 and CDR2 from the germline V gene are SNHLY and FYNNEI. Germline trimming cut 6 bases from V and 10 bases from J; bases unmatched to any gene: 9. The CDR3 covers 14 residues. The CDR3 nucleotides read TGTGCCAGCAGGGCCGGACAGGTCATATCACCCCTCCACTTT. Its translation is CASRAGQVISPLHF. The full variable domain, in which reference TRBV2 and TRBJ1-6 provide the parts outside the CDR3, is EPEVTQTPSHQVTQMGQEVILRCVPISNHLYFYWYRQILGQKVEFLVSFYNNEISEKSEIFDDQFSVERPDGSNFTLKIRSTKLEDSAMYFCASRAGQVISPLHFGNGTRLTVT.

This clone is a singleton in its sample. The chain is built from TRBV19 and TRBJ2-7; 7 nucleotides line up with TRBD1. The CDR3 runs to 14 residues. CDR1 and CDR2 (germline): LNHDA, SQIVND (reference sequence). V dropped 5 bases and J dropped 0; count of bases not matched to a gene: 4. For the CDR3, the DNA is TGTGCCAGTAGTGTCGGGACAGCCTCCTACGAGCAGTACTTC. Translating gives CASSVGTASYEQYF. Looking up the rest from reference TRBV19 and TRBJ2-7 gives the full variable domain: DGGITQSPKYLFRKEGQNVTLSCEQNLNHDAMYWYRQDPGQGLRLIYYSQIVNDFQKGDIAEGYSVSREKKESFPLTVTSAQKNPTAFYLCASSVGTASYEQYFGPGTRLTVT.

CDR3 sequence: CASSLRTEAFF. The CDR3 coding sequence is TGTGCCAGCAGCCTCCGCACTGAAGCTTTCTTT. The chain carries TRBV7-9 and TRBJ1-1; no reliable D call. The length of the CDR3 is 11 residues. V shed 5 bases and J shed 4 bases, with 5 bases lying between them. Germline-derived CDR1 and CDR2 are SEHNR and FQNEAQ (reference sequence).

The V call is TRBV5-4, the J call TRBJ2-7; TRBD2 agrees at 12 bases. The CDR3 is 16 amino acids. Germline CDR1 and CDR2: SGHNT and YYREEE (reference sequence). V lost 4 bases to trimming and J lost 0 bases; unmatched junction nucleotides: 5. This CDR3 reads CASSPLAGGGSYEQYF. The CDR3, as DNA: TGTGCCAGCAGCCCCCTAGCGGGGGGGGGCTCCTACGAGCAGTACTTC.

The CDR3 here is CASSKDRVNEQFF. Here the CDR3 DNA reads TGTGCCAGCTCAAAGGACAGGGTTAATGAGCAGTTCTTC. This chain joins TRBV18 and TRBJ2-1; 8 bases agree with TRBD1. The V and J ends lost 5 bases and 7 bases, in that order; junction bases with no gene match: 4. Germline V CDR1 and CDR2: KGHSH, LQKENI. CDR3 length: 13 residues.

This clone appeared once. The chain combines TRBV23-1 with TRBJ1-5; D is perhaps TRBD1 (5 bases). TRBV23-1 is an ORF; its function is uncertain. Between the trimmed V and J ends, which lost 0 bases and 3 bases, there was a span of 12 bases. This CDR3 has 16 residues. CDR3 in DNA: TGCGCCAGCAGTCAATCGGCGACAGACCCCAATCAGCCCCAGCATTTT. Its translation is CASSQSATDPNQPQHF.

The chain couples TRBV6-5 to TRBJ2-7; TRBD1 is a possible D gene (7 bases). From germline, CDR1 is MNHEY and CDR2 SVGAGI. CDR3 length: 13 residues. V was cut by 6 bases and J by 3 bases, with 12 bases left in between. CDR3 amino acids: CASSSGGNYEQYF. The CDR3 nucleotides read TGTGCCAGCAGCTCAGGGGGGAACTACGAGCAGTACTTC.